These 23 T cell receptor beta chains were all obtained from the same sample, sequenced in a study of cytomegalovirus exposure and HLA in healthy donors. PCR used 60 Vbeta primers and 13 Jbeta primers. Here immunoSEQ multiplex PCR was the method, and the copy in TCRdb shows in-frame clones only, minus some. The profile covers about 120,000 clones, with 6.5% to 9.5% appearing a single time and 5.5% to 7.5% taken by the ten largest. The sample taken for sequencing was PBMCs. The receptor source for this set is a woman aged 40 to 55 in good health and CMV-seropositive.

This chain uses TRBV6-5 with TRBJ2-7; D gene unclear. CDR1 MNHEY and CDR2 SVGAGI come from the germline V gene. This CDR3 spans 16 amino acids. V lost 1 base to trimming and J lost 7 bases, with 20 bases between them. The CDR3 region has the DNA TGTGCCAGCAGTTACTGGGCCAGGTCCCCCTTGGTGGAGCAGTACTTC. It codes for CASSYWARSPLVEQYF.

The genes are TRBV6-4 and TRBJ1-1, with D possibly being TRBD1 (5 bases). CDR1 MRHNA and CDR2 SNTAGT come from the germline V gene. CDR3 length: 15 amino acids. Trimming pared 0 bases from V and 4 bases from J, leaving 12 bases between. The CDR3: CASSDSGRAGTEAFF. CDR3 DNA: TGTGCCAGCAGTGACTCGGGCAGGGCTGGCACTGAAGCTTTCTTT.

The CDR3 region is CASSEARSVQYF. The DNA for the CDR3 is TGTGCCAGCAGTGAAGCGCGGAGTGTCCAGTACTTC. This chain uses TRBV6-1 with TRBJ2-7, with D hard to call. Deletions cut 0 bases from V and 10 bases from J, with 10 bases between. Germline V lookup: CDR1 MNHNS, CDR2 SASEGT. CDR3 length: 12 amino acids.

This chain uses TRBV6-6 with TRBJ1-1; D remains unclear. Per the germline V gene, CDR1 is MNHNY and CDR2 is SVGAGI (reference sequence). The V end was cut by 0 bases, the J end by 4 bases, with 9 bases between. The CDR3 length is 14 residues. CDR3 in amino acids: CASSYSRVRTEAFF. CDR3 bases: TGTGCCAGCAGTTACTCGAGGGTGCGCACTGAAGCTTTCTTT.

This clone occurred a few times. J is TRBJ2-2 and V is TRBV4-2; no clear D gene. V was shortened by 4 bases and J by 6 bases, with 6 bases between the two germline ends. In germline, CDR1 is LGHNA, CDR2 YNFKEQ. This CDR3 contains 12 residues. The CDR3 loop reads CASSPSPGELFF. CDR3 in DNA: TGTGCCAGCAGCCCAAGCCCCGGGGAGCTGTTTTTT.

The chain employs TRBV4-1 and TRBJ1-3; D may be TRBD1 (6 bases). From germline, CDR1 is MGHRA and CDR2 YSYEKL. The CDR3 length is 15 residues. Trimming took off 2 bases at V and 4 bases at J, with 12 bases between the two ends. In nucleotides, the CDR3 is TGCGCCAGCAGCCAATTTCAGGGGACGGGAAACACCATATATTTT. Its protein is CASSQFQGTGNTIYF.

CDR3 sequence: CASSTQPTSYEQFF. The CDR3, as DNA: TGTGCCAGCAGCACTCAACCGACTAGTTACGAGCAGTTCTTC. The chain carries TRBV9 and TRBJ2-1; D is possibly TRBD2 (6 bases). Germline CDR1 is SGDLS and CDR2 is YYNGEE. The germline V and J ends were trimmed by 4 bases and 10 bases, with 18 bases remaining between them. The CDR3 is 14 amino acids.

This clone appeared a few times. This sequence joins TRBV6-1 and TRBJ2-2; D gene uncertain. CDR3 length: 14 residues. The germline V and J ends were trimmed by 5 bases and 1 base, with 8 bases remaining between them. In germline, CDR1 is MNHNS, CDR2 SASEGT. The chain's CDR3 is CASSSEVNTGELFF. The CDR3 DNA reads TGTGCCAGCAGTAGCGAGGTGAACACCGGGGAGCTGTTTTTT.

The chain links TRBV5-4 to TRBJ1-1; D perhaps matches TRBD1 (5 bases). CDR1 and CDR2 from the germline V gene are SGHNT and YYREEE (reference sequence). This CDR3 region has 15 residues. V dropped 1 base and J dropped 3 bases, with 13 bases sitting between them. The DNA for the CDR3 is TGTGCCAGCAGCTTGCCTCGAACAGGATACACTGAAGCTTTCTTT. It translates to CASSLPRTGYTEAFF.

This chain uses TRBV5-4 with TRBJ2-7; TRBD1 might be the D (6 bases). The CDR3 totals 14 residues. Germline V gene data show CDR1 as SGHNT and CDR2 as YYREEE (reference sequence). V lost 1 base and J lost 5, with 13 bases in between. CDR3 sequence (DNA): TGTGCCAGCAGCTTGATACAGGGTCGTCACGAGCAGTACTTC. This encodes CASSLIQGRHEQYF.

The chain combines TRBV13 with TRBJ1-2; 8 bases agree with TRBD1. The germline CDR1 and CDR2 sequences are PRHDT and FYEKMQ (reference sequence). With 4 bases clipped from V and 7 bases from J, the junction kept 8 bases outside the gene matches. The CDR3 is 14 amino acids. The CDR3 loop is CASSYPQGDVGYTF. As DNA, the CDR3 is TGTGCCAGCAGCTACCCACAGGGGGATGTTGGCTACACCTTC. Filled out from reference TRBV13 and TRBJ1-2, the complete variable domain reads AAGVIQSPRHLIKEKRETATLKCYPIPRHDTVYWYQQGPGQDPQFLISFYEKMQSDKGSIPDRFSAQQFSDYHSELNMSSLELGDSALYFCASSYPQGDVGYTFGSGTRLTVV.

The chain employs TRBV10-3 and TRBJ2-3; D is ambiguous. The germline V and J ends were trimmed by 0 bases and 5 bases, with 9 bases remaining between them. CDR1 and CDR2 from the germline V gene are ENHRY and SYGVKD. CDR3 length: 14 residues. The CDR3 reads CAISESLNIDTQYF. The CDR3 coding sequence is TGTGCCATCAGTGAGTCCTTAAACATAGATACGCAGTATTTT.

The table lists this clone with a few counts. This sample includes further DNA sequences coding for the same CDR3. The chain is built from TRBV5-1 and TRBJ2-1; the match to TRBD2 covers 9 bases. The CDR3 runs 15 residues. Per the germline V gene, CDR1 is SGHRS and CDR2 is YFSETQ. After removal of 0 bases from V and 4 bases from J, the junction contained 2 bases not matched to a gene. For the CDR3, the DNA is TGCGCCAGCAGCTTGGTCGCGGGGGGGTACAATGAGCAGTTCTTC. It is translated as CASSLVAGGYNEQFF.

This clone was counted a few times. The chain has TRBV15 and TRBJ2-7, with a weak D call TRBD2 (6 bases). Germline V gene sequence: CDR1 LNHNV, CDR2 YYDKDF (reference sequence). CDR3 length equals 15 residues. V lost 0 bases, J lost 2 bases, and 11 bases lay in between. CDR3 sequence reads: CATSRDKAGTYEQYF. The CDR3 DNA is TGTGCCACCAGCAGAGATAAGGCGGGGACCTACGAGCAGTACTTC.

This clone has just a few counts. The CDR3 reads CASSTRLTGQNTEAFF. As DNA, the CDR3 is TGTGCCAGTAGTACCCGATTGACAGGGCAGAACACTGAAGCTTTCTTT. J is TRBJ1-1 and V is TRBV19; 7 nucleotides match TRBD1. Losses at the gene ends were 4 bases for V and 1 base for J; bases not matched to a gene: 9. Germline CDR1 and CDR2: LNHDA and SQIVND (reference sequence). The CDR3 contains 16 residues.

This clone came up a few times. The chain employs TRBV27 and TRBJ2-7; 7 bases line up with TRBD1. The CDR3 contains 13 residues. The V gene's germline CDR1 is MNHEY and CDR2 SMNVEV (reference sequence). With V trimmed by 5 bases and J by 6 bases, 7 bases remained unmatched. The DNA for the CDR3 is TGTGCCAGCAGTGCCCGATACAGGGGCGAGCAGTACTTC. Its protein is CASSARYRGEQYF.

This chain connects TRBV5-4 to TRBJ2-2; 10 bases are shared with TRBD1. Losses at the gene ends were 2 bases for V and 5 bases for J; bases not matched to a gene: 3. This CDR3 region has 15 residues. Germline V CDR1 and CDR2: SGHNT, YYREEE (reference sequence). CDR3 coding DNA: TGTGCCAGCAGCTTTCGGACAGGGGGAACCGGGGAGCTGTTTTTT. It yields the protein CASSFRTGGTGELFF.

This clone was seen a handful of times. The V call is TRBV18, the J call TRBJ2-3, with a weak D call TRBD1 (6 bases). CDR3 length equals 17 residues. The germline CDR1 and CDR2 sequences are KGHSH and LQKENI. Trimming stripped 4 bases from V and 1 base from J, with 18 bases between. The CDR3 coding sequence is TGTGCCAGCTCACTCAGACAGGCCAGGGCGGGCACAGATACGCAGTATTTT. Its protein is CASSLRQARAGTDTQYF.

This clone has only a few counts. This chain uses TRBV6-5 with TRBJ2-1; 13 bases align to TRBD2. Looked up from germline, CDR1 is MNHEY and CDR2 is SVGAGI. The CDR3 loop spans 15 amino acids. Unmatched junction bases numbered 5, after V lost 5 bases and J lost 7 bases. The DNA of the CDR3 is TGTGCCAGCAGTCGTGGGACTAGCGGGGTTAATGAGCAGTTCTTC. Protein: CASSRGTSGVNEQFF.

The DNA for the CDR3 is TGTGCCAGCAGTGCCCTAGCGGGGACGAACACCGGGGAGCTGTTTTTT. Amino acid sequence: CASSALAGTNTGELFF. This rearrangement joins TRBV6-4 to TRBJ2-2; 9 nucleotides line up with TRBD2. V lost 4 bases to trimming and J lost 0 bases; unmatched junction nucleotides: 3. Looked up from germline, CDR1 is MRHNA and CDR2 is SNTAGT. The CDR3 contains 16 residues.

The chain recombines TRBV7-9 with TRBJ2-2; 8 bases are shared with TRBD1. CDR3 length equals 13 residues. Trimming cost V 10 bases and J 4 bases; bases outside gene matches: 5. The germline V gene has CDR1 SEHNR and CDR2 FQNEAQ (reference sequence). The CDR3 DNA reads TGTGCCATCCTAGACAGGGGCACCGGGGAGCTGTTTTTT. It specifies CAILDRGTGELFF.

A few counts support this clone. This sequence joins TRBV9 and TRBJ2-1; tentative D call: TRBD2 (7 bases). CDR3 length: 16 amino acids. Trimming pared 3 bases from V and 2 bases from J, leaving 15 bases between. Germline assignment: CDR1 SGDLS and CDR2 YYNGEE. The CDR3: CASSGGGGAPYNEQFF. The CDR3 bases are TGTGCCAGCAGCGGCGGAGGGGGGGCCCCCTACAATGAGCAGTTCTTC.

This CDR3 is CASSTGQGDEQYF. CDR3 sequence (DNA): TGCGCCAGCAGTACGGGACAGGGGGACGAGCAGTACTTC. The chain employs TRBV10-1 and TRBJ2-7; 11 bases are shared with TRBD1. CDR1 is WNHNN, CDR2 SYGVQD, per germline (reference sequence). J gave up 5 bases and V 5 bases, and 2 bases lay outside the gene matches. The CDR3 length is 13 residues.